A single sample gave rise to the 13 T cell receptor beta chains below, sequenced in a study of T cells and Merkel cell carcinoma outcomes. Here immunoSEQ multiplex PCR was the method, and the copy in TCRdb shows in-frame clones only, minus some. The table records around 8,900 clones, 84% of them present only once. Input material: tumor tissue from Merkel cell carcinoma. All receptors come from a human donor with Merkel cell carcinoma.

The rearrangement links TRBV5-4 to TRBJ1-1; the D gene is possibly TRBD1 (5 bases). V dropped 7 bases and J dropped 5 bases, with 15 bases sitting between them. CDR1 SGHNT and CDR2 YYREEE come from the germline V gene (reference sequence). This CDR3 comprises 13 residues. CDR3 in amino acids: CASGSGTETEAFF. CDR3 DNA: TGTGCCAGCGGTTCAGGGACGGAGACTGAAGCTTTCTTT.

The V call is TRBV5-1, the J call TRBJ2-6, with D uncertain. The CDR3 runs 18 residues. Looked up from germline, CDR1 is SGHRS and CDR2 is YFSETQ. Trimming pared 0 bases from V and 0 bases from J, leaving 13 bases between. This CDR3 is CASSLEPPLGSGANVLTF. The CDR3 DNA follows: TGCGCCAGCAGCTTGGAGCCCCCGCTAGGCTCTGGGGCCAACGTCCTGACTTTC.

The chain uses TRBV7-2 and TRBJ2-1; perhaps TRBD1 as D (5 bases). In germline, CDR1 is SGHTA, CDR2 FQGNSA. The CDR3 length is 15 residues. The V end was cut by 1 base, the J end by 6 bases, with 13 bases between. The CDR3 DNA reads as TGTGCCAGCAGCTTAGTCATCCTAGGGGCCAATGAGCAGTTCTTC. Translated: CASSLVILGANEQFF.

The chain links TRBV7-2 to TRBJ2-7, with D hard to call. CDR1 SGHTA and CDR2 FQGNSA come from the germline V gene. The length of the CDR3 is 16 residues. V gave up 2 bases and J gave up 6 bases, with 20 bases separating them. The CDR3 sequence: CASSLSNILLPSEQYF. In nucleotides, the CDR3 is TGTGCCAGCAGCTTAAGTAACATACTCCTACCGTCCGAGCAGTACTTC.

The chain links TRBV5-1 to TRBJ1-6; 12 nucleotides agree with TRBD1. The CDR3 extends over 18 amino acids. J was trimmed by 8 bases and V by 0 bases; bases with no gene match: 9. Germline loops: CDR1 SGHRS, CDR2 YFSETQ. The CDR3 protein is CASSLGPPGQGADSPLHF. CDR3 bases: TGCGCCAGCAGCTTGGGACCCCCGGGACAGGGGGCTGATTCACCCCTCCACTTT.

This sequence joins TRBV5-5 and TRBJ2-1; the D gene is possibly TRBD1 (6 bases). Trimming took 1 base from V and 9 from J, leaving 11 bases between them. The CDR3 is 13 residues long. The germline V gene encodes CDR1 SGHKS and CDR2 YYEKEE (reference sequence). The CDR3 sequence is CASSLMQGLEQFF. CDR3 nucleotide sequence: TGTGCCAGCAGCTTGATGCAGGGGCTTGAGCAGTTCTTC. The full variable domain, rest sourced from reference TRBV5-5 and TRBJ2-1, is DAGVTQSPTHLIKTRGQQVTLRCSPISGHKSVSWYQQVLGQGPQFIFQYYEKEERGRGNFPDRFSARQFPNYSSELNVNALLLGDSALYLCASSLMQGLEQFFGPGTRLTVL.

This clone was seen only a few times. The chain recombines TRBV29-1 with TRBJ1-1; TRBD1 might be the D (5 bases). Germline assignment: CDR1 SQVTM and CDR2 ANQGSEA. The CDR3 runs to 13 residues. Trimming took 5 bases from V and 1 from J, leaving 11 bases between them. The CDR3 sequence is CSVLTAANTEAFF. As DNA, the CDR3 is TGCAGCGTTTTGACAGCGGCGAACACTGAAGCTTTCTTT.

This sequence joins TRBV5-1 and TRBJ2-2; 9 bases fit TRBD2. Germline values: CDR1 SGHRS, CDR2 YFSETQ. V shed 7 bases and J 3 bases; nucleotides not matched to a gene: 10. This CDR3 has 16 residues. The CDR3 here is CASGPTSGVDTGELFF. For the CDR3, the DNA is TGCGCCAGCGGACCGACTAGCGGTGTTGACACCGGGGAGCTGTTTTTT.

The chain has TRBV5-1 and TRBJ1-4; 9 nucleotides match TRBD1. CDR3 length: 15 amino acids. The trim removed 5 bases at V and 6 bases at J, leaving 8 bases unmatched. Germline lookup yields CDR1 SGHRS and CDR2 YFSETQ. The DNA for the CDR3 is TGCGCCAGCAGGGATACAGGGGGCGATTATGAAAAACTGTTTTTT. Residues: CASRDTGGDYEKLFF.

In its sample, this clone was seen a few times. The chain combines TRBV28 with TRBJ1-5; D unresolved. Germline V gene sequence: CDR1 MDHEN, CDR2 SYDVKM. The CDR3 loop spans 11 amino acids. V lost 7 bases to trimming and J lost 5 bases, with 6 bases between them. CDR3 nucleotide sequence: TGTGCCAGCAAGCAGGATCAGCCCCAGCATTTT. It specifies CASKQDQPQHF.

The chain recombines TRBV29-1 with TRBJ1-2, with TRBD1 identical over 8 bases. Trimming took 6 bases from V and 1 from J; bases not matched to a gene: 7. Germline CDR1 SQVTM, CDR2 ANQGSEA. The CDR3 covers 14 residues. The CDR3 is CSVAGDRGNYGYTF. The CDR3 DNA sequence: TGCAGCGTGGCCGGAGACAGGGGTAACTATGGCTACACCTTC.

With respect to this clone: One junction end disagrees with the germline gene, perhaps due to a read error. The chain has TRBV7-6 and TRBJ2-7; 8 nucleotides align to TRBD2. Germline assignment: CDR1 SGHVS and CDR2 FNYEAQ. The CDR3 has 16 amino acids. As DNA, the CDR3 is TGTGCCAGCAGCTTAGAAGTAGCGGGGTTATCCTACGAGCAGCACTTC. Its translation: CASSLEVAGLSYEQHF.

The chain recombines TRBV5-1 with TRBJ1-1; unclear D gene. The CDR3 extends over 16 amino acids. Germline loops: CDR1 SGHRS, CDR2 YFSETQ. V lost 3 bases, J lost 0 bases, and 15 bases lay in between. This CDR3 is CASSWLTKTLNTEAFF. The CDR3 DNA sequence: TGCGCCAGCAGCTGGCTGACAAAGACACTGAACACTGAAGCTTTCTTT.